This T cell receptor beta chain was recorded in a study of T cells in Graves' hyperthyroidism and ophthalmopathy. Whole-study context: Peripheral blood was taken when the disease was first diagnosed, before any treatment began. Study observations and caveats: Most thyroid clonotypes that were expanded above 0.001 also turned up in blood.

Germline V gene lookup returns CDR1 LGHNA and CDR2 YNFKEQ. The CDR3 length is 17 residues. The ends lost 4 bases at V and 2 bases at J; junction bases unmatched: 9. RNA transcripts yielded amplified TCR beta CDR3 regions. HTBI primers were employed in a first-round RT-PCR of the TCR CDR3. TCRdb itself ran the multiplex PCR reads through MiXCR, one entry per CDR3 protein. The table lists 400,000 to 550,000 distinct CDR3 sequences, 24% of them singletons. PBMCs came from 9 to 10 ml fresh peripheral blood. Ten or more counts support this clonotype. No antigen is known for it. The chain has TRBV4-2 and TRBJ2-5; 11 nucleotides line up with TRBD1. The sequenced material came from blood. The receptor comes from a woman in her twenties or thirties with Graves' ophthalmopathy. The CDR3 nucleotides are TGTGCCAGCAGCCTATACTCCGGGACAGGGGGGCAAGAGACCCAGTACTTC. As protein: CASSLYSGTGGQETQYF.